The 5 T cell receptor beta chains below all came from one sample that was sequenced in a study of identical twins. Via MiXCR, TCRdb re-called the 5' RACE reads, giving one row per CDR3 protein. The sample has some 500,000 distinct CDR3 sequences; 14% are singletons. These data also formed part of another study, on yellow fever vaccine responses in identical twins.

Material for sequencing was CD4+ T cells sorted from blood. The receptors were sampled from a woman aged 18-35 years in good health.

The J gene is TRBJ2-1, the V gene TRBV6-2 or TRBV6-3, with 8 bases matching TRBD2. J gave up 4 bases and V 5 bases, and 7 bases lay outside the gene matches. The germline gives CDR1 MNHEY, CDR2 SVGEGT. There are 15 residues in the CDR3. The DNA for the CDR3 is TGTGCCAGCAGTCAACTAGCGGTCCTTTACAATGAGCAGTTCTTC. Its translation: CASSQLAVLYNEQFF.

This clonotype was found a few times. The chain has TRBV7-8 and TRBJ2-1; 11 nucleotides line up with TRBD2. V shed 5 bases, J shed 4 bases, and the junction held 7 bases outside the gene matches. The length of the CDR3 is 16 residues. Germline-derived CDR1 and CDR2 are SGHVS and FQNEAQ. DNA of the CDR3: TGTGCCAGCAGCCGGATGACTAGCGGGGTTTACAATGAGCAGTTCTTC. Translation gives CASSRMTSGVYNEQFF. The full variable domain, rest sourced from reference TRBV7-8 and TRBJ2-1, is GAGVSQSPRYKVAKRGQDVALRCDPISGHVSLFWYQQALGQGPEFLTYFQNEAQLDKSGLPSDRFFAERPEGSVSTLKIQRTQQEDSAVYLCASSRMTSGVYNEQFFGPGTRLTVL.

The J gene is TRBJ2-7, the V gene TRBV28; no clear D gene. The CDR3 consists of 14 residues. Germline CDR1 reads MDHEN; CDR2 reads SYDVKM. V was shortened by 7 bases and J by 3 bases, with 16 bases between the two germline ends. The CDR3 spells CASISPGRRYEQYF. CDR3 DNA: TGTGCCAGCATTAGCCCAGGACGGCGCTACGAGCAGTACTTC.

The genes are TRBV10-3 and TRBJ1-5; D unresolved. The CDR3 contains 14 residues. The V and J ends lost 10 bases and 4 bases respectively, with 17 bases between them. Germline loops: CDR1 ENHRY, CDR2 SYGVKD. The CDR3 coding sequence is TGTGCCACCTCTTCGCTTCCCAAAAATCAGCCCCAGCATTTT. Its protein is CATSSLPKNQPQHF.

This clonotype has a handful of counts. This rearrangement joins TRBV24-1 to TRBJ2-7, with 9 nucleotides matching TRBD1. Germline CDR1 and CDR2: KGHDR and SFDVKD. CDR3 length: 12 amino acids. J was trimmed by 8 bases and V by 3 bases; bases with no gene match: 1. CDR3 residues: CATSDGTGQQYF. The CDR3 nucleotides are TGTGCCACCAGTGATGGGACAGGGCAGCAGTACTTC.